Sequencing of this T cell receptor (beta chain) was carried out in a study of T cells in Graves' hyperthyroidism and ophthalmopathy. Comments on this clonotype: Its specificity is unknown.

CDR1 is SGHRS, CDR2 YFSETQ, per germline. This CDR3 comprises 16 residues. Deletions cut 0 bases from V and 0 bases from J, with 12 bases between. RNA transcripts were the template for amplifying TCR beta CDR3 regions. The HTBI primer set served for first-round RT-PCR of the TCR CDR3. In TCRdb, the multiplex PCR reads were re-called with MiXCR into one record per CDR3 protein. The sample contains 600,000 to 700,000 distinct CDR3 sequences, just under 45% of which appear only once. Uncontrolled infection, other autoimmune disease, pregnancy or lactation led to exclusion. Orbital computed tomography and thyroid ultrasound, together with serum TRAb and thyroxine and clinical symptoms, were used for diagnoses. General study results and limits: Most clonotypes expanded in the thyroid (above 0.001) were also present in blood. By a 13 V-J model, ophthalmopathy was set apart from stable hyperthyroidism.

The source is an adult man with Graves' disease, either hyperthyroidism or ophthalmopathy (not recorded which). The chain recombines TRBV5-1 with TRBJ1-2; D not resolved. The specimen was peripheral blood or thyroid tissue (not recorded which). The CDR3 is CASSLAQHSSNYGYTF. CDR3 in DNA: TGCGCCAGCAGCTTGGCCCAGCATTCGTCTAACTATGGCTACACCTTC.